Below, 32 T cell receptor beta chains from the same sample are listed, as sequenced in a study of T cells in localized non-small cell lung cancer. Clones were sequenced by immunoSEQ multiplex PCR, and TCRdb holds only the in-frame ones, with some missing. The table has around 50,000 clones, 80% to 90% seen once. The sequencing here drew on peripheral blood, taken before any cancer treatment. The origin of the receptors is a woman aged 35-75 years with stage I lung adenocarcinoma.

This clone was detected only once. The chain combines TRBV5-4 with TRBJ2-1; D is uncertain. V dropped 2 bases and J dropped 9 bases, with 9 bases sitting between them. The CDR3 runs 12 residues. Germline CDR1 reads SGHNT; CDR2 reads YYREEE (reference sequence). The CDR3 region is CASSFMVGEQFF. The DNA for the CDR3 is TGTGCCAGCAGCTTCATGGTTGGTGAGCAGTTCTTC. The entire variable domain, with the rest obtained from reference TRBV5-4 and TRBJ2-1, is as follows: ETGVTQSPTHLIKTRGQQVTLRCSSQSGHNTVSWYQQALGQGPQFIFQYYREEENGRGNFPPRFSGLQFPNYSSELNVNALELDDSALYLCASSFMVGEQFFGPGTRLTVL.

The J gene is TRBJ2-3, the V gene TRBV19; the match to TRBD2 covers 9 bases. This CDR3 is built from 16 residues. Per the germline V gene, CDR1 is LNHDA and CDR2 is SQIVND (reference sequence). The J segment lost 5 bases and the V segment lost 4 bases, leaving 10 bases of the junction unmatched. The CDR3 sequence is CASSNLGGGAVDTQYF. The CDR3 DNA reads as TGTGCCAGTAGTAATCTGGGCGGGGGGGCCGTAGATACGCAGTATTTT.

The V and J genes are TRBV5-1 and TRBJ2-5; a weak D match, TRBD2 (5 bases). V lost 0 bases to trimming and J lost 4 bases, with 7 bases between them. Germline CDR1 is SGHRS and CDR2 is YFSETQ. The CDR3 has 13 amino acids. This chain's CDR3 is CASSLVAGETQYF. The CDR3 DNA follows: TGCGCCAGCAGCTTGGTGGCGGGAGAGACCCAGTACTTC.

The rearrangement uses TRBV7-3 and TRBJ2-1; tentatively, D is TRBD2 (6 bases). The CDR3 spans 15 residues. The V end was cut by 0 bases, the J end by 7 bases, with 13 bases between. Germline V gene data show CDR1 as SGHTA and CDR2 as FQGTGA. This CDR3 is CASSLTGLPPNEQFF. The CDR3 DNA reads TGTGCCAGCAGCTTAACGGGACTCCCCCCAAATGAGCAGTTCTTC.

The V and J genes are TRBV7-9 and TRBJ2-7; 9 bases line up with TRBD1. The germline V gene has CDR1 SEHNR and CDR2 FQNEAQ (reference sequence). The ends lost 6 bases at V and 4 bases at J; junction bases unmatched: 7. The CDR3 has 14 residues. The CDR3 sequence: CASSSGTGTYEQYF. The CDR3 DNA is TGTGCCAGCAGTTCCGGGACAGGGACTTACGAGCAGTACTTC.

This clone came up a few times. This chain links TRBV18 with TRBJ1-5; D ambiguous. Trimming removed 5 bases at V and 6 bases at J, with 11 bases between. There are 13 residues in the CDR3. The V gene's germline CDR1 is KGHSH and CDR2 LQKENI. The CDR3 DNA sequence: TGTGCCAGCTCAGAACGGGTTAGTCAGCCCCAGCATTTT. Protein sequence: CASSERVSQPQHF.

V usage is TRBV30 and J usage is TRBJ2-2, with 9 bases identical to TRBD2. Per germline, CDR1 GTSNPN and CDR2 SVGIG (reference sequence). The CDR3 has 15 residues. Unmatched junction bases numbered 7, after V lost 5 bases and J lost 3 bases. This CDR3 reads CAWAGAGGYTGELFF. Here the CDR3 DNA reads TGTGCCTGGGCTGGAGCGGGGGGTTACACCGGGGAGCTGTTTTTT.

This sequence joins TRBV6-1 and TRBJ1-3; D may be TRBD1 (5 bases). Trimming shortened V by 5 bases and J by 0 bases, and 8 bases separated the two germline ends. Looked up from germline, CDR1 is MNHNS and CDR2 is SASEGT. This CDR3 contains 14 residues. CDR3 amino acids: CASSTGFSGNTIYF. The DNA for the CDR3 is TGTGCCAGCAGTACAGGCTTCTCTGGAAACACCATATATTTT.

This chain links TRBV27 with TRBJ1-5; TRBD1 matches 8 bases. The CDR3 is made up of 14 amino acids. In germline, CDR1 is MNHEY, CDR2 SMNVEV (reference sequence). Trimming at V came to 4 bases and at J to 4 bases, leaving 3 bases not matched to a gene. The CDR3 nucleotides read TGTGCCAGCAGTTCCGGACAGGGAAATCAGCCCCAGCATTTT. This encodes CASSSGQGNQPQHF.

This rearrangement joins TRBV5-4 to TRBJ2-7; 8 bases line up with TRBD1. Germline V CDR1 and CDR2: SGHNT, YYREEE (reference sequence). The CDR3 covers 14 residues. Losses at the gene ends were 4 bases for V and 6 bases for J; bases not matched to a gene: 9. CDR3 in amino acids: CASSPGQGRGEQYF. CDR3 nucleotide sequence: TGTGCCAGCAGCCCTGGACAGGGTAGGGGCGAGCAGTACTTC.

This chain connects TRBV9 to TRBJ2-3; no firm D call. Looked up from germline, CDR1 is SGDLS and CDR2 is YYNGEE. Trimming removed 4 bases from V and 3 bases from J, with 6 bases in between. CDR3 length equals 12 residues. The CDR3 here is CASSPPTDTQYF. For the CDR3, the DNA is TGTGCCAGCAGCCCCCCTACAGATACGCAGTATTTT.

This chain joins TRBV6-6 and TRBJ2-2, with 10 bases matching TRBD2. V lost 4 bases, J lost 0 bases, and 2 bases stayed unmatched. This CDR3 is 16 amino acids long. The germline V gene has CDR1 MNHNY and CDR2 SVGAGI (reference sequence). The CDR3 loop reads CASSLAGGSNTGELFF. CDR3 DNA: TGTGCCAGCAGTTTAGCGGGGGGCTCGAACACCGGGGAGCTGTTTTTT.

CDR3 bases: TGTGCCAGCAGACGGGACAGGGGCCTTTCCTACGAGCAGTACTTC. Encoded protein: CASRRDRGLSYEQYF. This rearrangement joins TRBV28 to TRBJ2-7; 10 bases line up with TRBD1. Trimming took 6 bases from V and 1 from J; bases not matched to a gene: 6. CDR3 length equals 15 residues. CDR1 MDHEN and CDR2 SYDVKM come from the germline V gene.

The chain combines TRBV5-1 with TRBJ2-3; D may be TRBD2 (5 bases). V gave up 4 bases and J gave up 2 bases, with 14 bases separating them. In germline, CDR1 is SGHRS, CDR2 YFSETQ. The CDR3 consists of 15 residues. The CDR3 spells CASSPQQRFTDTQYF. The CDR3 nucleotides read TGCGCCAGCAGCCCTCAACAGCGGTTCACAGATACGCAGTATTTT.

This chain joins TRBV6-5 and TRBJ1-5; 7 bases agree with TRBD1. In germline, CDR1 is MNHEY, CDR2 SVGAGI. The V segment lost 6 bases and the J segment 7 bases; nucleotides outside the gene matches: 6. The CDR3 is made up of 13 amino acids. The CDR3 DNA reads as TGTGCCAGCAGCCCGGACAGGTTACAGCCCCAGCATTTT. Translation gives CASSPDRLQPQHF.

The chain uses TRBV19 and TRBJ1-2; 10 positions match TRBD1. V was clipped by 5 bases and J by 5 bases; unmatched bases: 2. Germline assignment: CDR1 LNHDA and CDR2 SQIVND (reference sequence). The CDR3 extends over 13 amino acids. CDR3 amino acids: CASSDRGPYGYTF. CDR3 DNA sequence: TGTGCCAGTAGTGACAGGGGGCCGTATGGCTACACCTTC. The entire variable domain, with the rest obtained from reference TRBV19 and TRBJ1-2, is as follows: DGGITQSPKYLFRKEGQNVTLSCEQNLNHDAMYWYRQDPGQGLRLIYYSQIVNDFQKGDIAEGYSVSREKKESFPLTVTSAQKNPTAFYLCASSDRGPYGYTFGSGTRLTVV.

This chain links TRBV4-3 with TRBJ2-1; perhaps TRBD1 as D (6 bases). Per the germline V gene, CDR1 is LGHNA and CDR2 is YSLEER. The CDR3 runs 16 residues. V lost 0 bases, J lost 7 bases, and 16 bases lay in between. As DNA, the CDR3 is TGCGCCAGCAGCCAAGATATGGGGGCTCCGGGGAATGAGCAGTTCTTC. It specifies CASSQDMGAPGNEQFF.

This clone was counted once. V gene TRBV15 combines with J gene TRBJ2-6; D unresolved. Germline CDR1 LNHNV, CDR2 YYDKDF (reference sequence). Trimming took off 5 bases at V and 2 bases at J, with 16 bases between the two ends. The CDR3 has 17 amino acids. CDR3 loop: CATSYLSRRPGANVLTF. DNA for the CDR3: TGTGCCACCAGCTACCTATCGAGGAGACCTGGGGCCAACGTCCTGACTTTC.

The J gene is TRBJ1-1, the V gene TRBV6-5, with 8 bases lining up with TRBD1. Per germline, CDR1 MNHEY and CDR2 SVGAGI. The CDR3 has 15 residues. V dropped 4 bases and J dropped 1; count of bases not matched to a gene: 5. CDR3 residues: CASSSGQAGNTEAFF. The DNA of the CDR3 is TGTGCCAGCAGTTCGGGACAGGCTGGGAACACTGAAGCTTTCTTT.

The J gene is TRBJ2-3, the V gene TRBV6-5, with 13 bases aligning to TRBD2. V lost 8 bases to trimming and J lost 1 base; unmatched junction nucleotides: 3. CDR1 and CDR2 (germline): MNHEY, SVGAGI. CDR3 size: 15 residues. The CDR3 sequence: CASRTSGGRTDTQYF. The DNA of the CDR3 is TGTGCCAGCCGGACTAGCGGGGGTCGCACAGATACGCAGTATTTT.

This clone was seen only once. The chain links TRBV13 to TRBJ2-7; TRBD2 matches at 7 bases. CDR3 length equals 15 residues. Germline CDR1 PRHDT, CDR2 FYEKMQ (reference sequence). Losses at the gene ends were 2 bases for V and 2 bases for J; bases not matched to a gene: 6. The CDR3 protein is CASSLMGGSTYEQYF. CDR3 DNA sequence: TGTGCCAGCAGCTTAATGGGGGGGAGCACCTACGAGCAGTACTTC.

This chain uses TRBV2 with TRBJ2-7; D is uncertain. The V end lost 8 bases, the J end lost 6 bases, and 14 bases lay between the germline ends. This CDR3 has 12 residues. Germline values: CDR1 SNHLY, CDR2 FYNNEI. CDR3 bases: TGTGCCAGCTGCCTTCCCCCCTCCGAGCAGTACTTC. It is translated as CASCLPPSEQYF. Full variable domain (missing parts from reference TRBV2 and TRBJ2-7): EPEVTQTPSHQVTQMGQEVILRCVPISNHLYFYWYRQILGQKVEFLVSFYNNEISEKSEIFDDQFSVERPDGSNFTLKIRSTKLEDSAMYFCASCLPPSEQYFGPGTRLTVT.

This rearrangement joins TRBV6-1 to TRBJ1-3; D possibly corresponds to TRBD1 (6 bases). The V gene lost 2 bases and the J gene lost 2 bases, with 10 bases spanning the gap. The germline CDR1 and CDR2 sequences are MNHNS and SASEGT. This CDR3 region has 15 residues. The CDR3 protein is CASSEQGTTGNTIYF. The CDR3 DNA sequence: TGTGCCAGCAGTGAACAGGGGACGACTGGAAACACCATATATTTT.

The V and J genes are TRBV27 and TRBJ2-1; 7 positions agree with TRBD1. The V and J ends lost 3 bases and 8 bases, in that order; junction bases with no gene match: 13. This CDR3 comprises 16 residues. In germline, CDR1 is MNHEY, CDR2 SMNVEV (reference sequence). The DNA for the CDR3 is TGTGCCAGCAGTTTCAGAGGGGGCGGTAAGTTCGATGAGCAGTTCTTC. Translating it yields CASSFRGGGKFDEQFF.

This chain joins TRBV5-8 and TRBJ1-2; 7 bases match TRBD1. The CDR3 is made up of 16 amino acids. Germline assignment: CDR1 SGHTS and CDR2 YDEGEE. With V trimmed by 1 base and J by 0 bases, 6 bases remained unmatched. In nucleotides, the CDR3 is TGTGCCAGCAGCTTGATGAGGACAGGAGCTAACTATGGCTACACCTTC. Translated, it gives CASSLMRTGANYGYTF.

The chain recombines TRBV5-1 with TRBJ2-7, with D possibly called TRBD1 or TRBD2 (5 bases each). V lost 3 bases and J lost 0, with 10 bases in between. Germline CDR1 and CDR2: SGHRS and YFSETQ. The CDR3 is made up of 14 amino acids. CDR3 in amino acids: CASSSGSGSYEQYF. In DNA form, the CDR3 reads TGCGCCAGCAGCTCAGGGAGTGGCTCCTACGAGCAGTACTTC.

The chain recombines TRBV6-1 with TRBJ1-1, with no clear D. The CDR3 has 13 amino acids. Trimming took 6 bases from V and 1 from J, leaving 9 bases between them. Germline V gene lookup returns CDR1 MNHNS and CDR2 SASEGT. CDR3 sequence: CASSLRPNTEAFF. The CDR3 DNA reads TGTGCCAGCAGCCTTAGACCGAACACTGAAGCTTTCTTT.

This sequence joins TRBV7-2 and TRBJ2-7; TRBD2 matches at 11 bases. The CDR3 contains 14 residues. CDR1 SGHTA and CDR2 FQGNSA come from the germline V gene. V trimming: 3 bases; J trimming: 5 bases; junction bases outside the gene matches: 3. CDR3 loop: CASSLTSGVNEQYF. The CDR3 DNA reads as TGTGCCAGCAGCTTGACTAGCGGGGTTAACGAGCAGTACTTC.

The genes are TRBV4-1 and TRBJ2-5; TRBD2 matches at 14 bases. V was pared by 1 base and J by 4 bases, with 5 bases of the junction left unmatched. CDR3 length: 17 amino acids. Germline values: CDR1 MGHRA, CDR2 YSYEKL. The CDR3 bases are TGCGCCAGCAGCCAAGGAGCCGGGACTAGCGGGAGAGAGACCCAGTACTTC. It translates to CASSQGAGTSGRETQYF.

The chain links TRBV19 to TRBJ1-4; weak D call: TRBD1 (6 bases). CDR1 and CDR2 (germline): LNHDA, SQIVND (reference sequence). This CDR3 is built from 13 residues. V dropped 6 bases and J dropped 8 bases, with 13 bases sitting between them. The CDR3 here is CASRPGVKEKLFF. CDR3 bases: TGTGCCAGTAGGCCAGGGGTTAAGGAAAAACTGTTTTTT.

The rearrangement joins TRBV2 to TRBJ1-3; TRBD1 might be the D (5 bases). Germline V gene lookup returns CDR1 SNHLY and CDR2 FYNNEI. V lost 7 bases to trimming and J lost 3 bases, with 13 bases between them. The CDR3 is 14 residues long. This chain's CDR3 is CASKRGKGGNTIYF. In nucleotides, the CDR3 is TGTGCCAGCAAGCGGGGCAAGGGTGGAAACACCATATATTTT.

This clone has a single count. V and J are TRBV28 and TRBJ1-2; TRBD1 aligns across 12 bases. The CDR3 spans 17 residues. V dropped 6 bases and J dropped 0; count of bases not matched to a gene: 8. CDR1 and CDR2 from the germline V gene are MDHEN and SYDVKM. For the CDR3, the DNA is TGTGCCAGCAGGAGGGGACAGGGGGCGCTTTCTAACTATGGCTACACCTTC. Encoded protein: CASRRGQGALSNYGYTF.